This TCR beta chain was obtained from a study of technical replicates of blood from several donors. This CDR3 contains 15 residues. Unmatched junction bases numbered 6, after V lost 6 bases and J lost 2 bases. CDR1 and CDR2 from the germline V gene are SGHTA and FQGNSA. Measured with immunoSEQ multiplex PCR; TCRdb has only the in-frame clones, and not every one. The sample includes roughly 97,000 clones, 90% to 97% seen only once; the top ten take roughly 0.33%. The material sequenced was T cells isolated from PBMCs. The TCR sequence derives from a human donor in good health. The V call is TRBV7-2, the J call TRBJ2-1, with 8 nucleotides matching TRBD2. The CDR3 DNA follows: TGTGCCAGCAGAACCGGGACTAGACCCTACAATGAGCAGTTCTTC. Translation gives CASRTGTRPYNEQFF.